This TCR beta chain was documented in a study of T cell responses to AZD1222 COVID-19 vaccine. Produced via immunoSEQ multiplex PCR; TCRdb's table is partial and in-frame only. This sample has about 130,000 clones, with about 90% found just once. V was clipped by 10 bases and J by 0 bases; unmatched bases: 8. The germline CDR1 and CDR2 sequences are KGHSH and LQKENI. This CDR3 region has 15 residues. The sequenced sample was peripheral blood, obtained on day 0 of AZD1222 vaccination. The chain employs TRBV18 and TRBJ1-5, with 8 bases fitting TRBD1. The clonotype originates from an adult in good health. The CDR3: CATRQGMNSNQPQHF. CDR3 in DNA: TGTGCCACCCGACAGGGGATGAATAGCAATCAGCCCCAGCATTTT.